The 9 T cell receptor beta chains below all came from one sample that was sequenced in a study of blood T cell repertoires in COVID-19. The method was immunoSEQ multiplex PCR; TCRdb's version includes in-frame clones alone and lacks a portion of them. This table holds roughly 210,000 clones, around 90% found once. Specimen: peripheral blood. The source is a man aged 70-80 years with acute or convalescent COVID-19.

V usage is TRBV5-4 and J usage is TRBJ2-2, with D unresolved. V was cut by 5 bases and J by 4 bases, with 6 bases left in between. The V gene's germline CDR1 is SGHNT and CDR2 YYREEE (reference sequence). The CDR3 runs 12 residues. For the CDR3, the DNA is TGTGCCAGCAGACAGATCACCGGGGAGCTGTTTTTT. Translating gives CASRQITGELFF.

The V and J genes are TRBV28 and TRBJ2-7; D possibly corresponds to TRBD1 (6 bases). Germline CDR1 is MDHEN and CDR2 is SYDVKM. The V end was cut by 8 bases, the J end by 4 bases, with 21 bases between. This CDR3 has 15 residues. CDR3 sequence reads: CASGGGSLNIYEQYF. The CDR3 DNA is TGTGCCAGCGGGGGCGGGTCGTTAAACATTTACGAGCAGTACTTC.

With regard to this clone: The same CDR3 arises from other DNA sequences in this sample as well. The chain joins TRBV5-1 to TRBJ1-4; 9 bases match TRBD1. V was clipped by 4 bases and J by 5 bases; unmatched bases: 6. The CDR3 has 15 residues. The germline V gene encodes CDR1 SGHRS and CDR2 YFSETQ. The CDR3: CASSRDRAVNEKLFF. The CDR3 DNA sequence: TGCGCCAGCAGCAGGGACAGGGCAGTAAATGAAAAACTGTTTTTT.

Here the CDR3 reads CASSFSGPSYEQYF. The CDR3 coding sequence is TGTGCCAGCAGCTTCAGCGGGCCCTCCTACGAGCAGTACTTC. The chain combines TRBV5-6 with TRBJ2-7; tentatively, D is TRBD2 (6 bases). V was shortened by 2 bases and J by 0 bases, with 9 bases between the two germline ends. Germline V gene data show CDR1 as SGHDT and CDR2 as YYEEEE. The CDR3 is 14 amino acids.

This clone occurred a few times. This rearrangement joins TRBV12-3 or TRBV12-4 to TRBJ1-5, with D hard to call. The CDR3 totals 12 residues. Trimming removed 3 bases from V and 10 bases from J, with 10 bases in between. The CDR3: CASSFPRRPQHF. The DNA for the CDR3 is TGTGCCAGCAGTTTTCCGCGCCGCCCCCAGCATTTT.

The table lists this clone with a count of one. The chain uses TRBV24-1 and TRBJ2-1, with D tentatively TRBD2 (5 bases). V gave up 9 bases and J gave up 6 bases, with 20 bases separating them. The CDR3 covers 15 residues. CDR1 is KGHDR, CDR2 SFDVKD, per germline. The CDR3 DNA is TGTGCCACCTCCTCAGCAGCCACGGGATCCAATGAGCAGTTCTTC. Protein sequence: CATSSAATGSNEQFF.

This chain links TRBV5-1 with TRBJ2-5, with 11 positions matching TRBD2. This CDR3 contains 14 residues. CDR1 SGHRS and CDR2 YFSETQ come from the germline V gene. Trimming removed 3 bases from V and 5 bases from J; junction bases left unmatched: 3. The CDR3 spells CASSSTSGTETQYF. CDR3 in DNA: TGCGCCAGCAGCTCGACTAGCGGGACCGAGACCCAGTACTTC. Full variable domain (remainder filled in from reference TRBV5-1 and TRBJ2-5): KAGVTQTPRYLIKTRGQQVTLSCSPISGHRSVSWYQQTPGQGLQFLFEYFSETQRNKGNFPGRFSGRQFSNSRSEMNVSTLELGDSALYLCASSSTSGTETQYFGPGTRLLVL.

Only one count was recorded for this clone. The V and J genes are TRBV3-1 (or the pseudogene TRBV3-2) and TRBJ2-1, with TRBD2 identical over 11 bases. The CDR3 runs 17 residues. J lost 1 base, V lost 4 bases, and 6 bases had no gene match. Germline V gene data show CDR1 as LGHDT and CDR2 as YNNKEL (reference sequence). CDR3 sequence: CASSPLGTSGSYNEQFF. CDR3 in DNA: TGTGCCAGCAGCCCGCTCGGGACTAGCGGATCCTACAATGAGCAGTTCTTC.

The chain couples TRBV5-4 to TRBJ1-1, with 7 bases fitting TRBD1. J gave up 2 bases and V 4 bases, and 5 bases lay outside the gene matches. The length of the CDR3 is 14 residues. Germline assignment: CDR1 SGHNT and CDR2 YYREEE (reference sequence). The CDR3 nucleotides are TGTGCCAGCAGCGCGGACAGGATTAACACTGAAGCTTTCTTT. Translated: CASSADRINTEAFF.